This T cell receptor beta chain was documented in a study of regulatory T cells in long-lasting Graves disease. General study findings and limits: New patients shared about 910 public clonotypes, and persistent patients shared more, with about 2,700. Favored gene segments in persistent disease were TRBV28, TRBJ1-2 and TRBJ2-5.

Germline V gives CDR1 SGDLS, CDR2 YYNGEE. The CDR3 totals 15 residues. V was clipped by 4 bases and J by 3 bases, with 16 bases between them. This clonotype has only one observation. The antigen remains unidentified. Library construction for TCR beta used iRepertoire HTBI primers and Arm-PCR of CDR3 regions. From the multiplex PCR reads, TCRdb called clonotypes with MiXCR, one entry per CDR3 protein. The sample records 600,000 to 800,000 distinct CDR3 sequences, 25% to 35% being singletons. Time point defined: persistent/refractory GD, antithyroid drugs over 5 years with positive TRAb. From PBMCs, RNA was extracted and then used to make the TCR library. Enrollment of patients was through an endocrinology department in Xi'an, China. Nine milliliters of peripheral blood went into EDTA tubes.

The chain recombines TRBV9 with TRBJ1-1; perhaps TRBD1 as D (6 bases). The source of this sequence is a female donor with Graves disease. This material consisted of peripheral blood mononuclear cells (PBMCs), taken when the disease was refractory, from a patient treated with antithyroid drugs. The CDR3 region is CASSREGGPYTEAFF. CDR3 sequence (DNA): TGTGCCAGCAGCAGGGAGGGGGGGCCATACACTGAAGCTTTCTTT.